The clone carrying this T cell receptor (beta chain) was seen only a few times. Its antigen is unknown. The source of the sample is a study of cytomegalovirus exposure and HLA in healthy donors. Regarding the study as a whole: Follow-up analysis found HLA locus-dependent TCR association rates, highest for DRB1 and lowest for HLA-C. Later analysis indicated greater clonal expansion among HLA-associated TCR beta chains than among equally common other chains.

The PCR ran on 60 Vbeta and 13 Jbeta primers. The table came from immunoSEQ multiplex PCR; TCRdb's copy has only in-frame clones and leaves some out. The data contain about 140,000 clones, roughly a tenth of them singletons. Sequenced: PBMCs. The origin of this receptor is a male donor in good health and CMV-seronegative.

CDR3 coding DNA: TGTGCCAGCAGTGAAACTCGTAGCGGGAGAATCGAGCAGTACTTC. Amino acid sequence: CASSETRSGRIEQYF. The rearrangement links TRBV2 to TRBJ2-7, with 9 bases identical to TRBD2. Germline CDR1 and CDR2: SNHLY and FYNNEI. J gave up 6 bases and V 2 bases, and 8 bases lay outside the gene matches. The CDR3 is 15 residues long.